This T cell receptor (beta chain) emerged from a study of shared clonotypes between healthy human individuals. The repertoire was sequenced with immunoSEQ multiplex PCR; TCRdb's copy has only in-frame clones and lacks some. Of some 2.4 million clones in the sample, 80% to 95% were seen once. Germline CDR1 and CDR2: MDHEN and SYDVKM. Between the trimmed V and J ends, which lost 2 bases and 2 bases, there was a span of 13 bases. CDR3 length: 16 residues. Source material: naive CD4+ T cells from PBMCs. Subset meaning: CD45RA+ positively selected. The gene calls are TRBV28 and TRBJ2-1; D ambiguous. The TCR sequence derives from a man in his late teens or twenties in good health. Some clones in this sample may be carry-over from other donors' samples. This chain's CDR3 is CASSLGRVGTYNEQFF. Written as DNA, the CDR3 is TGTGCCAGCAGTTTAGGTAGGGTAGGGACCTACAATGAGCAGTTCTTC.